This T cell receptor beta chain stems from a study of cytomegalovirus exposure and HLA in healthy donors. Study-wide results and limits: Presence/absence analysis assumed near-uniform sequencing depth across donors.

The CDR3 spans 12 residues. The germline gives CDR1 SGHTA, CDR2 FQGTGA. V lost 2 bases to trimming and J lost 6 bases, with 6 bases between them. The PCR was carried out with 60 Vbeta primers and 13 Jbeta primers. Repertoires were generated with immunoSEQ multiplex PCR, while TCRdb's copy carries only in-frame clones and drops some. The sample has about 160,000 clones, 70% to 80% seen once. This clone appeared a few times. Its matching antigen is unknown. Material: PBMCs. The rearrangement joins TRBV7-3 to TRBJ2-3; D is unresolved. This receptor was identified in a middle-aged man in good health and CMV-seronegative. For the CDR3, the DNA is TGTGCCAGCAGCTTATCTGGCGATACGCAGTATTTT. Protein sequence: CASSLSGDTQYF.